These 27 T cell receptor beta chains came from one sample sequenced in a study of metastatic and nonmetastatic thyroid tumors. TCRdb re-analyzed the PCR reads using MiXCR. The table has around 20,000 clones, more than 15% seen once; the top ten hold about 10%. Until they underwent thyroid surgery, no patient had received any treatment. Sequencing input: tumor tissue. These receptors were obtained from a female donor with papillary thyroid cancer or a benign thyroid nodule (not recorded which). Some clones in this sample may be carry-over from other donors' samples.

The V gene is TRBV9, the J gene TRBJ1-1, with D possibly being TRBD1 (6 bases). V lost 4 bases and J lost 3, with 22 bases in between. CDR1 and CDR2 from the germline V gene are SGDLS and YYNGEE. The length of the CDR3 is 17 residues. The DNA for the CDR3 is TGTGCCAGCAGCTTAGACGTAACAGGGCGTGGGGACACTGAAGCTTTCTTT. It encodes CASSLDVTGRGDTEAFF.

In its sample, this clone was seen many times. This chain uses TRBV19 with TRBJ1-5; 9 nucleotides line up with TRBD1. The CDR3 is 13 residues long. Trimming removed 9 bases from V and 3 bases from J; junction bases left unmatched: 3. Germline loops: CDR1 LNHDA, CDR2 SQIVND (reference sequence). The CDR3 reads CASRDRDNQPQHF. The CDR3, as DNA: TGTGCCAGCCGGGACAGGGACAATCAGCCCCAGCATTTT.

This chain uses TRBV19 with TRBJ2-3, with 8 bases that match TRBD1. The CDR3 contains 16 residues. From germline, CDR1 is LNHDA and CDR2 SQIVND (reference sequence). The junction had 10 bases not matched to a gene; V was cut back by 4 bases and J by 4 bases. The CDR3 protein is CASSTVQGVLADTQYF. CDR3 coding DNA: TGTGCCAGTAGTACGGTACAGGGGGTTCTCGCAGATACGCAGTATTTT.

This clone was observed many times. The chain combines TRBV5-6 with TRBJ2-7, with 8 bases identical to TRBD2. Trimming took 0 bases from V and 2 from J; bases not matched to a gene: 4. CDR1 and CDR2 (germline): SGHDT, YYEEEE. The CDR3 covers 15 residues. The DNA for the CDR3 is TGTGCCAGCAGCTTGGGCGGGGGGCTCACCTACGAGCAGTACTTC. Its protein is CASSLGGGLTYEQYF. Together with reference TRBV5-6 and TRBJ2-7, the CDR3 gives the full variable domain: DAGVTQSPTHLIKTRGQQVTLRCSPKSGHDTVSWYQQALGQGPQFIFQYYEEEERQRGNFPDRFSGHQFPNYSSELNVNALLLGDSALYLCASSLGGGLTYEQYFGPGTRLTVT.

This clone was seen a handful of times. Other DNA variants within this sample encode the same CDR3. The chain links TRBV4-2 to TRBJ2-1; TRBD2 matches 9 bases. The CDR3 runs 17 residues. V lost 5 bases and J lost 4; bases outside the gene matches: 12. Germline assignment: CDR1 LGHNA and CDR2 YNFKEQ. The CDR3 sequence: CASSASSGGNRYNEQFF. In DNA, the CDR3 is TGTGCCAGCAGCGCCTCCAGCGGGGGGAATCGTTACAATGAGCAGTTCTTC.

There are many counts of this clone. The chain employs TRBV4-1 and TRBJ1-5, with 7 nucleotides matching TRBD1. This CDR3 spans 16 amino acids. Germline lookup yields CDR1 MGHRA and CDR2 YSYEKL. V was pared by 4 bases and J by 9 bases, with 15 bases of the junction left unmatched. The CDR3 loop reads CASSPKFDRVYRPQHF. CDR3 DNA: TGCGCCAGCAGCCCCAAATTCGACAGGGTGTATCGGCCCCAGCATTTT.

This clone was seen at least ten times. The chain's CDR3 is CSARDGTSGRLLYF. The CDR3 bases are TGCAGTGCTAGAGACGGGACTAGCGGGAGGTTATTGTACTTC. The genes are TRBV20-1 and TRBJ2-7, with 15 positions matching TRBD2. CDR3 length equals 14 residues. The germline CDR1 and CDR2 sequences are DFQATT and SNEGSKA (reference sequence). V dropped 0 bases and J dropped 12; count of bases not matched to a gene: 6.

This clone was recorded at least ten times. Possible read error: a much larger clone is one base away. The V gene is TRBV25-1, the J gene TRBJ2-3, with D hard to call. The V end lost 1 base, the J end lost 1 base, and 15 bases lay between the germline ends. The CDR3 has 17 amino acids. Germline V gene sequence: CDR1 MGHDK, CDR2 SYGVNS. The CDR3 nucleotides read TGTGCCAGCAGTGAATCCTTGCAGTCCCCGGGCACAGATACGCAGTATTTT. It is translated as CASSESLQSPGTDTQYF.

This clone is medium-sized (0.01 to 0.1%). This sequence joins TRBV27 and TRBJ2-7; D not certain. This CDR3 comprises 15 residues. V lost 2 bases and J 1 base, leaving 12 bases between the germline ends. Germline V gene data show CDR1 as MNHEY and CDR2 as SMNVEV (reference sequence). CDR3 in amino acids: CASSLTRAGSYEQYF. Written as DNA, the CDR3 is TGTGCCAGCAGTTTAACACGAGCTGGGTCCTACGAGCAGTACTTC.

This clone showed up just a few times. A single base separates this from a much larger clone, so it may be a read error. V is TRBV7-6 and J is TRBJ2-5; maybe TRBD2 (6 bases). V lost 5 bases and J lost 5, with 18 bases in between. Looked up from germline, CDR1 is SGHVS and CDR2 is FNYEAQ. The CDR3 contains 15 residues. Here the CDR3 reads CASSQTSWGEETQYF. The DNA for the CDR3 is TGTGCCAGCAGCCAAACTAGCTGGGGTGAGGAGACCCAGTACTTC. Looking up the rest from reference TRBV7-6 and TRBJ2-5 gives the full variable domain: GAGVSQSPRYKVTKRGQDVALRCDPISGHVSLYWYRQALGQGPEFLTYFNYEAQQDKSGLPNDRFSAERPEGSISTLTIQRTEQRDSAMYRCASSQTSWGEETQYFGPGTRLLVL.

This clone appeared many times. The rearrangement uses TRBV6-5 and TRBJ2-7; 8 positions agree with TRBD1. Trimming at V came to 2 bases and at J to 3 bases, leaving 15 bases not matched to a gene. This CDR3 spans 18 amino acids. CDR1 and CDR2 from the germline V gene are MNHEY and SVGAGI. The CDR3 DNA sequence: TGTGCCAGCAGTTACGACCCTTTCCAGACAGGGGCTTACTACGAGCAGTACTTC. This encodes CASSYDPFQTGAYYEQYF.

This clone was seen many times. The genes are TRBV6-1 and TRBJ1-2; D is undetermined. The V end was cut by 5 bases, the J end by 4 bases, with 17 bases between. Germline loops: CDR1 MNHNS, CDR2 SASEGT. The CDR3 length is 15 residues. The CDR3 loop reads CASSLFRWGSYGYTF. In DNA form, the CDR3 reads TGTGCCAGCAGTCTCTTTCGTTGGGGAAGCTATGGCTACACCTTC.

This clone showed up many times. The chain carries TRBV5-1 and TRBJ2-2; D gene uncertain. V was trimmed by 1 base and J by 0 bases, leaving 7 bases between them. The CDR3 runs 15 residues. Germline V CDR1 and CDR2: SGHRS, YFSETQ. The CDR3 DNA reads TGCGCCAGCAGCTTGTTGGTCACGAACACCGGGGAGCTGTTTTTT. This translates into CASSLLVTNTGELFF.

This clone was observed at least ten times. The rearrangement links TRBV20-1 to TRBJ2-6, with 12 bases matching TRBD2. V gave up 3 bases and J gave up 3 bases; unmatched junction bases: 0. The CDR3 is 15 residues long. Germline loops: CDR1 DFQATT, CDR2 SNEGSKA (reference sequence). In nucleotides, the CDR3 is TGCAGTGCTAGGACTAGCGGGAGTGGGGCCAACGTCCTGACTTTC. It specifies CSARTSGSGANVLTF.

The sample holds many counts of this clone. The chain employs TRBV7-3 and TRBJ1-1, with TRBD1 as a possible D gene (5 bases). This CDR3 contains 15 residues. The V end lost 0 bases, the J end lost 1 base, and 9 bases lay between the germline ends. Germline V gene lookup returns CDR1 SGHTA and CDR2 FQGTGA. The CDR3 region is CASSLTGVKNTEAFF. The CDR3 bases are TGTGCCAGCAGCTTAACGGGGGTTAAGAACACTGAAGCTTTCTTT.

Many counts were recorded for this clone. The chain joins TRBV28 to TRBJ2-3, with 7 positions matching TRBD2. The CDR3 totals 16 residues. From germline, CDR1 is MDHEN and CDR2 SYDVKM. V shed 3 bases and J 3 bases; nucleotides not matched to a gene: 9. The CDR3 nucleotides are TGTGCCAGCAGTTTCCCGCTAGCGGCTAATACAGATACGCAGTATTTT. It is translated as CASSFPLAANTDTQYF.

By share of the sample, this clone is medium-sized. This chain links TRBV6-1 with TRBJ2-5; D may correspond to TRBD1 or TRBD2 (7 bases each). The CDR3 has 15 amino acids. Germline values: CDR1 MNHNS, CDR2 SASEGT. V was shortened by 8 bases and J by 5 bases, with 21 bases between the two germline ends. The CDR3 here is CASRGQVGGLETQYF. The DNA of the CDR3 is TGTGCCAGCCGCGGACAGGTGGGGGGGTTGGAGACCCAGTACTTC.

In its sample, this clone was seen many times. This sequence joins TRBV2 and TRBJ2-1; TRBD2 matches at 7 bases. Germline values: CDR1 SNHLY, CDR2 FYNNEI. This CDR3 is 12 amino acids long. V shed 6 bases, J shed 4 bases, and the junction held 0 bases outside the gene matches. The CDR3 nucleotides are TGTGCCAGCAGACTAGCGTACAATGAGCAGTTCTTC. This sequence encodes CASRLAYNEQFF.

A note on this clone: An end of the junction differs from the germline gene, which may be a read error. The V and J genes are TRBV6-1 and TRBJ2-3; D remains unclear. The CDR3 spans 13 residues. CDR1 is MNHNS, CDR2 SASEGT, per germline. CDR3: CTSSEMHSCTQYF. DNA of the CDR3: TGTACCAGCAGTGAAATGCACAGTTGTACGCAGTATTTT.

This clone was detected ten times or more. For the CDR3, the DNA is TGTGCCAGCAGTTACTCGGGGCAGGACTATGGCTACACCTTC. It translates to CASSYSGQDYGYTF. The chain combines TRBV6-6 with TRBJ1-2; tentative D call: TRBD1 (5 bases). V was trimmed by 0 bases and J by 3 bases, leaving 8 bases between them. Germline V lookup: CDR1 MNHNY, CDR2 SVGAGI (reference sequence). This CDR3 has 14 residues.

This clone is medium-sized in the sample. This sequence joins TRBV6-5 and TRBJ2-3, with D tentatively TRBD2 (5 bases). The germline gives CDR1 MNHEY, CDR2 SVGAGI. The V end was cut by 3 bases, the J end by 1 base, with 14 bases between. The CDR3 is 16 amino acids. CDR3 nucleotide sequence: TGTGCCAGCAGTTATGGAGGATTCCATGGCACAGATACGCAGTATTTT. Amino acids: CASSYGGFHGTDTQYF.

This clone showed up many times. V is TRBV11-3 and J is TRBJ2-5; D perhaps matches TRBD2 (5 bases). With 3 bases removed from V and 4 bases from J, the gap between germline ends came to 15 bases. In germline, CDR1 is SGHNT, CDR2 YENEEA. CDR3 length: 15 amino acids. CDR3 region: CASSLTGNRGETQYF. The CDR3 nucleotides read TGTGCCAGCAGCTTGACCGGCAATCGGGGAGAGACCCAGTACTTC.

This clone has just a few counts. The chain is built from TRBV6-4 and TRBJ2-1, with TRBD2 matching over 9 bases. This CDR3 spans 15 amino acids. Trimming at V came to 2 bases and at J to 7 bases, leaving 6 bases not matched to a gene. In germline, CDR1 is MRHNA, CDR2 SNTAGT. The CDR3 spells CASSDGLAITNEQFF. Written as DNA, the CDR3 is TGTGCCAGCAGTGACGGACTAGCGATTACAAATGAGCAGTTCTTC.

This clone was seen many times. The V and J genes are TRBV5-1 and TRBJ2-5; tentative D call: TRBD1 (6 bases). The CDR3 runs to 16 residues. Trimming took 0 bases from V and 4 from J, leaving 16 bases between them. Germline CDR1 and CDR2: SGHRS and YFSETQ. The CDR3 nucleotides read TGCGCCAGCAGCTTGGCCGACAGGCTCGATGGAGAGACCCAGTACTTC. Its protein product is CASSLADRLDGETQYF.

CDR3 sequence reads: CASGSDRHINYGYTF. The CDR3, as DNA: TGTGCCAGCGGTTCTGACAGGCACATTAACTATGGCTACACCTTC. J is TRBJ1-2 and V is TRBV3-1; tentative D call: TRBD1 (6 bases). Looked up from germline, CDR1 is LGHDT and CDR2 is YNNKEL (reference sequence). The CDR3 is 15 residues long. V lost 8 bases to trimming and J lost 1 base, with 17 bases between them.

A remark on this clone: Being one base from a much bigger clone, this may be a read error. This rearrangement joins TRBV7-3 to TRBJ2-1; D may correspond to TRBD1 or TRBD2 (6 bases each). Germline-derived CDR1 and CDR2 are SGHTA and FQGTGA. Trimming shortened V by 8 bases and J by 4 bases, and 18 bases separated the two germline ends. The CDR3 loop spans 15 amino acids. In nucleotides, the CDR3 is TGTGCCAGCGGCGCGACTAGTCAGGGGTACAATGAGCAGTTCTTC. It codes for CASGATSQGYNEQFF.

Of note for this clone: This may come from a read error, since a much larger clone is one base off. This chain uses TRBV28 with TRBJ2-2; D remains ambiguous. Germline assignment: CDR1 MDHEN and CDR2 SYDVKM. V lost 6 bases, J lost 4 bases, and 12 bases lay in between. The CDR3 extends over 14 amino acids. The CDR3 loop is CASSRSWSTGELFF. The CDR3 DNA reads as TGTGCCAGCAGCCGCAGCTGGAGCACCGGGGAGCTGTTTTTT.